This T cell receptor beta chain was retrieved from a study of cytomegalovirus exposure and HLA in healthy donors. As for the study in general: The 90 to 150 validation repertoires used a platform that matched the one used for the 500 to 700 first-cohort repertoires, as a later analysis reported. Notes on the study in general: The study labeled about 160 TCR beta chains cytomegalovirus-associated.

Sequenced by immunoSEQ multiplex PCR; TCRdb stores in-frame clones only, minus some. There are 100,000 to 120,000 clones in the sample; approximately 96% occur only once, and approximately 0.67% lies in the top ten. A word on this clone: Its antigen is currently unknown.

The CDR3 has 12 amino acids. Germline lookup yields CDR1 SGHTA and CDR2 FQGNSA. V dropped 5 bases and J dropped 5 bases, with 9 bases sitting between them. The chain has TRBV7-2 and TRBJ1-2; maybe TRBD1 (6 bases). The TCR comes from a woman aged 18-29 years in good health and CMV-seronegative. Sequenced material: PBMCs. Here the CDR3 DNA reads TGTGCCAGCAGCAGGACAGAGTATGGCTACACCTTC. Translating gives CASSRTEYGYTF.